A single sample gave rise to the 13 T cell receptor beta chains below, sequenced in a study of HIV-infected patients and healthy controls (dated by TCRdb to about 2014). Libraries came from 5' RACE. The sequencer listed for this sample is Illumina MiSeq. Using fastp at Q25 and MiXCR, TCRdb reprocessed the public reads and kept productive beta chains. Each entry is one CDR3 protein sequence, shown with its most common DNA and genes. The sample contains 15,000 to 20,000 distinct CDR3 sequences, approximately 18% of them found a single time. The top ten constitute approximately 33% of the sample. Material: CD8+ T cells from blood. The receptors originated from a human donor in good health.

Ten or more counts support this clonotype. This chain uses TRBV9 with TRBJ2-2, with TRBD2 matching over 8 bases. The CDR3 is 19 residues long. V was pared by 0 bases and J by 7 bases, with 17 bases of the junction left unmatched. Germline-derived CDR1 and CDR2 are SGDLS and YYNGEE. CDR3 DNA: TGTGCCAGCAGCGTAGTGGGAGAGCTTCCGGGAGGGCCGAACGGGGAGCTGTTTTTT. Translated, it gives CASSVVGELPGGPNGELFF.

The rearrangement links TRBV13 to TRBJ1-5; possible D gene TRBD1, 6 bases. The CDR3 covers 13 residues. The V gene's germline CDR1 is PRHDT and CDR2 FYEKMQ (reference sequence). V was shortened by 4 bases and J by 7 bases, with 11 bases between the two germline ends. CDR3 in amino acids: CASSSRTAQPQHF. DNA for the CDR3: TGTGCCAGCAGCTCCAGGACAGCCCAGCCCCAGCATTTT.

This rearrangement joins TRBV2 to TRBJ2-1; D not resolved. Matching the DNA end better, TRBJ2-7 makes the J call doubtful. CDR1 is SNHLY and CDR2 is FYNNEI in the germline V gene. The CDR3 is made up of 15 amino acids. The CDR3 DNA sequence: TGTGCCAGCAGTGATGTCATCACCGATTACAATGAGCAGTACTTC. Translation: CASSDVITDYNEQYF.

The rearrangement joins TRBV13 to TRBJ2-1; D tentatively reads TRBD1 or TRBD2 (5 bases each). CDR1 and CDR2 (germline): PRHDT, FYEKMQ (reference sequence). This CDR3 has 15 amino acids. V gave up 0 bases and J gave up 3 bases, with 9 bases separating them. The CDR3 DNA sequence: TGTGCCAGCAGCTTAGGCGGGGCAGTCTACAATGAGCAGTTCTTC. Translation gives CASSLGGAVYNEQFF.

This clonotype was found many times. This chain uses TRBV20-1 with TRBJ2-1; no reliable D call. The germline V gene encodes CDR1 DFQATT and CDR2 SNEGSKA (reference sequence). This CDR3 is 14 amino acids long. The V end was cut by 6 bases, the J end by 0 bases, with 12 bases between. Here the CDR3 reads CSARSAYSYNEQFF. CDR3 in DNA: TGCAGTGCCCGAAGCGCTTACTCCTACAATGAGCAGTTCTTC.

This clonotype has a count of ten or more. CDR3 nucleotides: TGTGCAAGTCGCTTAGCCTATCACACTCCTGGCGTCCTGACTTTC. Protein product: CASRLAYHTPGVLTF. The chain is built from TRBV12-2 and TRBJ2-6. TRBV12-2 is flagged as a pseudogene. There are 15 residues in the CDR3.

This clonotype was observed many times. The gene calls are TRBV20-1 and TRBJ2-3, with TRBD2 as a possible D gene (6 bases). Per germline, CDR1 DFQATT and CDR2 SNEGSKA (reference sequence). The CDR3 extends over 15 amino acids. V was pared by 4 bases and J by 4 bases, with 18 bases between. In nucleotides, the CDR3 is TGCAGTGCTACATTGACTAGGGCAGGGCCAGATACGCAGTATTTT. It yields the protein CSATLTRAGPDTQYF.

This clonotype was detected ten times or more. The J gene is TRBJ2-5, the V gene TRBV6-1, with 9 bases identical to TRBD2. The V and J ends lost 2 bases and 2 bases, in that order; junction bases with no gene match: 3. Germline CDR1 is MNHNS and CDR2 is SASEGT. CDR3 length equals 15 residues. The CDR3: CASSETAGGQETQYF. CDR3 nucleotide sequence: TGTGCCAGCAGTGAAACGGCGGGGGGGCAAGAGACCCAGTACTTC.

In its sample, this clonotype was seen a few times. V is TRBV7-9 and J is TRBJ1-2; D unclear. In germline, CDR1 is SEHNR, CDR2 FQNEAQ (reference sequence). V was clipped by 1 base and J by 4 bases, with 10 bases between them. The CDR3 loop spans 14 amino acids. The CDR3 region is CASSLEGRIYGYTF. CDR3 coding DNA: TGTGCCAGCAGCTTAGAGGGCAGGATCTATGGCTACACCTTC.

This clonotype is medium-sized. V gene TRBV6-2 or TRBV6-3 combines with J gene TRBJ2-6, with D unresolved. Germline assignment: CDR1 MNHEY and CDR2 SVGEGT. The CDR3 has 14 amino acids. The V end lost 2 bases, the J end lost 0 bases, and 2 bases lay between the germline ends. CDR3 in amino acids: CASSYNSGANVLTF. CDR3 DNA sequence: TGTGCCAGCAGTTACAACTCTGGGGCCAACGTCCTGACTTTC.

This clonotype was detected only a few times. The CDR3: CASSLYYQETQYF. The CDR3 DNA follows: TGTGCCAGCAGCTTATACTACCAAGAGACCCAGTACTTC. This rearrangement joins TRBV7-2 to TRBJ2-5; unclear D gene. The germline gives CDR1 SGHTA, CDR2 FQGNSA. The CDR3 runs 13 residues. Trimming left V 2 bases short and J 0 bases short, with 4 bases between.

The count of this clonotype is one. The chain carries TRBV6-1 and TRBJ2-1; 7 bases are shared with TRBD2. This CDR3 has 15 residues. V was clipped by 2 bases and J by 5 bases; unmatched bases: 6. The germline V gene encodes CDR1 MNHNS and CDR2 SASEGT. The CDR3 region has the DNA TGTGCCAGCAGTGAAAGGCTAGCGGCAAACAATGAGCAGTTCTTC. Amino acids: CASSERLAANNEQFF.

The chain is built from TRBV28 and TRBJ1-2; D gene uncertain. The CDR3 loop spans 14 amino acids. Germline CDR1 is MDHEN and CDR2 is SYDVKM. The V end lost 5 bases, the J end lost 5 bases, and 15 bases lay between the germline ends. The CDR3 here is CASSRRDHWYGYTF. In DNA form, the CDR3 reads TGTGCCAGCAGTCGACGGGATCATTGGTATGGCTACACCTTC.